This is a list of T cell receptor beta chains from one sample in a study of blood T cell repertoires in COVID-19. Data came from immunoSEQ multiplex PCR; TCRdb stores just in-frame clones and leaves some out. The profile covers 130,000 to 150,000 clones, with 70% to 90% appearing a single time and more than 7.5% taken by the ten largest. Source material: peripheral blood. The source of these receptors is a woman in her sixties with COVID-19, enrolled during active disease. Both conserved end residues are part of each CDR3. A D gene is named only where the DNA matches it firmly.

TRBD1 | TRBJ2-6 | TRBV4-3 | CASSPRTGSLSGANVLTF
TRBD2 | TRBJ2-1 | TRBV30 | CAWSVGGGSYNEQFF
TRBD1 | TRBJ1-2 | TRBV5-4 | CASSGRPGQPEMIYGYTF
TRBD1 | TRBJ1-2 | TRBV19 | CASSIGTGRGYTF
TRBD2 | TRBJ2-1 | TRBV7-8 | CASSLRKRTSTVLPYNEQFF
TRBD1 | TRBJ1-5 | TRBV7-3 | CASSQEQTPDRGRVHSNQPQHF
- | TRBJ1-5 | TRBV5-1 | CASSPEGMNQPQHF
TRBD2 | TRBJ2-1 | TRBV10-1 | CASSELAGSYNEQFF
- | TRBJ1-2 | TRBV27 | CASSSRGYGYTF
- | TRBJ1-2 | TRBV15 | CATSSEPGENYGYTF
- | TRBJ2-7 | TRBV28 | CASSLLDRYEQYF
TRBD1 | TRBJ2-5 | TRBV5-1 | CASSLLGTGTVGETQYF
TRBD1 | TRBJ1-4 | TRBV10-3 | CAISDPPGQGEDEKLFF
- | TRBJ1-6 | TRBV19 | CASSPAGGSPLHF
- | TRBJ1-3 | TRBV4-2 | CASSQDRYSGNTIYF
TRBD2 | TRBJ2-7 | TRBV5-8 | CASSLIVVSGGVQYF
- | TRBJ1-1 | TRBV27 | CAPPGGSTEAFF
- | TRBJ1-1 | TRBV7-2 | CASSLEGGGYTEAFF
TRBD2 | TRBJ2-5 | TRBV11-2 | CASSSRQRTSGETQYF
- | TRBJ1-2 | TRBV5-1 | CASSPGSSYGYTF
- | TRBJ1-6 | TRBV9 | CASSVGPGDHSPLHF
- | TRBJ1-4 | TRBV20-1 | CSAYRDEKLFF
TRBD1 | TRBJ1-4 | TRBV5-1 | CASSLNGRDREKLFF
- | TRBJ1-1 | TRBV6-2/TRBV6-3 | CASSRGFEGSEAFF
TRBD1 | TRBJ2-6 | TRBV11-2 | CASSLGQGISDGANVLTF
TRBD1 | TRBJ2-7 | TRBV6-5 | CASGDGTGPLLF
- | TRBJ1-1 | TRBV5-6 | CASSLMHMNTEAFF
TRBD2 | TRBJ2-3 | TRBV2 | CASSGDRGGFWDTQYF
- | TRBJ2-2 | TRBV5-1 | CASSVGQPNTGELFF
TRBD1 | TRBJ1-1 | TRBV7-3 | CASSPRTGGLPGLTEAFF
TRBD1 | TRBJ2-7 | TRBV6-2/TRBV6-3 | CASSKGSGQGLSKQYF
- | TRBJ1-6 | TRBV27 | CASSFYTGHSPLHF
TRBD2 | TRBJ2-1 | TRBV27 | CASSLLASGGGSEQFF
TRBD2 | TRBJ2-5 | TRBV7-2 | CASSFRRGRAQETQYF
TRBD2 | TRBJ2-7 | TRBV11-2 | CASSLDSGGDYEQYF
- | TRBJ1-2 | TRBV11-2 | CASSSLVRGRHNYGYTF
TRBD1 | TRBJ1-5 | TRBV5-5 | CASSRDRENQPQHF
TRBD2 | TRBJ2-7 | TRBV2 | CASSLSGGSTYEQYF
- | TRBJ2-5 | TRBV7-2 | CASSYSEAQETQYF
- | TRBJ1-2 | TRBV7-8 | CASSLAQGSHTF
TRBD1 | TRBJ1-4 | TRBV7-2 | CASSPWDRESEKLFF
TRBD2 | TRBJ2-2 | TRBV5-1 | CASSSATSAGELFF
TRBD1 | TRBJ1-2 | TRBV7-2 | CASGMGQGANGYTF
- | TRBJ1-2 | TRBV5-1 | CASSFTPGIYGYTF
- | TRBJ1-4 | TRBV28 | CASRPTGSNEKLFF
TRBD1 | TRBJ1-6 | TRBV5-1 | CASSRRSGTGKGDNSPLHF
- | TRBJ1-4 | TRBV21-1 | CASTPPKGRGHPNEKLFF
TRBD2 | TRBJ2-5 | TRBV4-1 | CASSQPLAGGEETQYF
TRBD2 | TRBJ2-3 | TRBV7-9 | CASRTTSGGLTDTQYF
- | TRBJ2-7 | TRBV10-3 | CAISEPTLSYEQYF
TRBD2 | TRBJ2-1 | TRBV27 | CASSSGTSVWNEQFF
- | TRBJ1-2 | TRBV5-1 | CASSLTREIYGYTF
TRBD1 | TRBJ2-7 | TRBV19 | CASRGQSYEQYF
- | TRBJ2-3 | TRBV19 | CASGGRRDTQYF
TRBD1 | TRBJ1-4 | TRBV9 | CASSTPGQGSEKLFF
TRBD2 | TRBJ2-2 | TRBV6-6 | CASSFGLAGAGELFF
TRBD1 | TRBJ2-2 | TRBV19 | CASTDRENTGELFF
- | TRBJ2-5 | TRBV6-4 | CASSGRTGETQYF